This is a list of T cell receptor beta chains from one sample in a study of CD8 T cells in Susac syndrome. TCRdb called the immunoSEQ multiplex PCR reads again in MiXCR, with one record for every CDR3 protein. The data show approximately 120,000 distinct CDR3 sequences, with 85% to 95% seen just once and roughly 0.31% held by the top ten. The specimen was CD8+ T cells from PBMCs. All receptors derive from a human donor with multiple sclerosis. Each CDR3 is given with its conserved first and last residue. The D gene is left open where the match is weak. Rows give clone size only sometimes, using once, few, many, or a class for an expanded clone.

TRBJ2-7 | - | - | TRBV20-1 | CSARDLSPGRGPVGEQYF | TGCAGTGCTAGAGATCTGTCCCCGGGTCGGGGGCCCGTGGGCGAGCAGTACTTC
TRBJ2-2 | - | - | TRBV27 | CASSFHGGELFF | TGTGCCAGCAGTTTCCATGGCGGGGAGCTGTTTTTT
TRBJ2-1 | - | - | TRBV4-1 | CASSQGLDWGHEQFF | TGCGCCAGCAGCCAAGGTCTGGACTGGGGCCACGAGCAGTTCTTC
TRBJ1-4 | - | - | TRBV2 | CASSALRELFF | TGTGCCAGCAGTGCGCTGAGGGAACTGTTTTTT
TRBJ1-1 | - | - | TRBV2 | CASSEALPGERTEAFF | TGTGCCAGCAGTGAAGCGCTTCCGGGGGAAAGAACTGAAGCTTTCTTT
TRBJ2-1 | - | TRBD2 | TRBV12-3/TRBV12-4 | CASSSRLARRDEQFF | TGTGCCAGCAGTTCACGACTAGCGCGTCGCGATGAGCAGTTCTTC
TRBJ2-1 | - | - | TRBV11-3 | CASSSYKSSYNEQFF | TGTGCCAGCAGCTCTTACAAGAGCTCCTACAATGAGCAGTTCTTC
TRBJ1-1 | medium-sized | TRBD1 | TRBV5-1 | CASRFTGDYGTEAFF | TGCGCCAGCAGGTTCACAGGGGATTATGGCACTGAAGCTTTCTTT
TRBJ2-7 | - | - | TRBV14 | CASSQLGGYEQYF | TGTGCCAGCAGCCAACTAGGGGGCTACGAGCAGTACTTC
TRBJ2-7 | - | TRBD1 | TRBV15 | CATSSGPGQGYYEQYF | TGTGCCACCAGCAGCGGACCGGGACAGGGGTACTACGAGCAGTACTTC
TRBJ1-1 | - | - | TRBV25-1 | CASSARGGNTEAFF | TGTGCCAGCAGTGCCCGGGGGGGGAACACTGAAGCTTTCTTT
TRBJ1-6 | - | TRBD1 | TRBV20-1 | CSADAGQGDSPLHF | TGCAGTGCTGACGCGGGACAGGGGGATTCACCCCTCCACTTT
TRBJ2-5 | - | - | TRBV2 | CASSWDQETQYF | TGTGCCAGCAGCTGGGACCAAGAGACCCAGTACTTC
TRBJ2-6 | - | - | TRBV5-6 | CASSSGGQPGANVLTF | TGTGCCAGCAGCTCGGGGGGACAGCCTGGGGCCAACGTCCTGACTTTC
TRBJ2-7 | once | TRBD1 | TRBV13 | CASSGGQGPWYEQYF | TGTGCCAGCAGCGGCGGACAGGGACCTTGGTACGAGCAGTACTTC
TRBJ1-2 | - | - | TRBV5-6 | CASSSYRSLYGYTF | TGTGCCAGCAGTAGTTACAGGTCCCTCTATGGCTACACCTTC
TRBJ2-5 | - | TRBD2 | TRBV27 | CASSPGTRRAQYF | TGTGCCAGCAGTCCCGGGACTAGACGGGCCCAGTACTTC
TRBJ1-2 | - | - | TRBV9 | CASSGLGWYGYTF | TGTGCCAGTTCAGGGCTGGGTTGGTATGGCTACACCTTC
TRBJ1-6 | - | - | TRBV19 | CASSSAPTGNSPLHF | TGTGCCAGTAGTTCGGCGCCGACGGGGAATTCACCCCTCCACTTT
TRBJ2-5 | - | TRBD2 | TRBV7-2 | CASSLDGRAVWLRQETQYF | TGTGCCAGCAGCTTAGACGGGAGGGCCGTCTGGTTGCGACAAGAGACCCAGTACTTC
TRBJ2-5 | - | - | TRBV5-4 | CASSLGRGAFYF | TGTGCCAGCAGCTTGGGTCGGGGGGCTTTCTACTTC
TRBJ2-6 | - | - | TRBV6-5 | CASSYSAPWAGANVLTF | TGTGCCAGCAGTTACTCGGCCCCTTGGGCTGGGGCCAACGTCCTGACTTTC
TRBJ2-3 | - | - | TRBV7-6 | CASSFVPTDTQYF | TGTGCCAGCAGCTTTGTTCCCACAGATACGCAGTATTTT
TRBJ2-1 | - | - | TRBV4-1 | CASTGAHHNEQFF | TGCGCCAGCACCGGGGCTCACCACAATGAGCAGTTCTTC
TRBJ2-5 | - | TRBD2 | TRBV6-1 | CASSEASGGQETQYF | TGTGCCAGCAGTGAGGCTAGCGGGGGGCAGGAGACCCAGTACTTC
TRBJ1-1 | - | - | TRBV2 | CASSESRNTEAFF | TGTGCCAGCAGTGAATCTAGGAACACTGAAGCTTTCTTT
TRBJ1-1 | - | - | TRBV27 | CASSLAGGVITEAFF | TGTGCCAGCAGTTTAGCGGGAGGGGTGATCACTGAAGCTTTCTTT
TRBJ2-3 | - | - | TRBV5-1 | CASSHESDTQYF | TGCGCCAGCAGCCACGAGTCAGATACGCAGTATTTT
TRBJ2-4 | - | TRBD1 | TRBV12-5 | CASGMGPTGVKNIQYF | TGTGCTAGTGGGATGGGTCCAACAGGGGTCAAAAACATTCAGTACTTC
TRBJ2-4 | - | TRBD2 | TRBV7-8 | CASSLGAAGLAKNIQYF | TGTGCCAGCAGCTTAGGGGCAGCGGGACTAGCCAAAAACATTCAGTACTTC
TRBJ1-5 | - | - | TRBV20-1 | CSARVGVVSNQPQHF | TGCAGTGCTAGAGTGGGGGTAGTAAGCAATCAGCCCCAGCATTTT
TRBJ2-7 | - | - | TRBV5-5 | CASSTDDASLQYF | TGTGCCAGCAGCACCGACGACGCGAGTTTGCAGTACTTC
TRBJ2-5 | - | TRBD2 | TRBV20-1 | CSARPESSGETQYF | TGCAGTGCTAGACCCGAATCTAGCGGGGAGACCCAGTACTTC
TRBJ1-5 | once | TRBD1 | TRBV12-5 | CASGPGQGQPQHF | TGTGCTAGTGGTCCTGGACAGGGCCAGCCCCAGCATTTT
TRBJ2-1 | - | TRBD1 | TRBV19 | CASGGQGPSKSSYNEQFF | TGTGCCAGTGGGGGACAGGGGCCGTCGAAGAGCTCCTACAATGAGCAGTTCTTC
TRBJ2-2 | - | TRBD1 | TRBV6-4 | CASSDSGTGTGELFF | TGTGCCAGCAGTGACTCAGGGACAGGGACCGGGGAGCTGTTTTTT
TRBJ1-1 | - | - | TRBV30 | CAWSVGRLTEAFF | TGTGCCTGGAGTGTGGGTCGGTTAACTGAAGCTTTCTTT
TRBJ2-7 | - | - | TRBV28 | CATTEEQLVIPGTEQYF | TGTGCCACTACCGAGGAACAGCTTGTGATCCCAGGGACTGAGCAGTACTTC
TRBJ1-1 | - | - | TRBV5-1 | CASSWRGRKNTEAFF | TGCGCCAGCAGCTGGAGGGGACGGAAAAACACTGAAGCTTTCTTT
TRBJ2-7 | once | TRBD1 | TRBV15 | CATSRDHGTVIYEQYF | TGTGCCACCAGCAGAGATCACGGGACAGTGATCTACGAGCAGTACTTC
TRBJ2-7 | - | - | TRBV7-7 | CASSLYEGPVHEQYF | TGTGCCAGCAGCTTATATGAGGGTCCGGTTCACGAGCAGTACTTC
TRBJ1-4 | - | TRBD1 | TRBV9 | CASSVEGDRGEKLFF | TGTGCCAGCAGCGTAGAGGGGGACAGGGGCGAAAAACTGTTTTTT
TRBJ2-3 | - | TRBD2 | TRBV5-6 | CASNGPGGERDTQYF | TGTGCCAGCAACGGCCCCGGGGGGGAAAGGGATACGCAGTATTTT
TRBJ2-5 | - | - | TRBV7-9 | CASSPKTRTAQETQYF | TGTGCCAGCAGCCCTAAGACCAGGACAGCCCAAGAGACCCAGTACTTC
TRBJ2-1 | - | TRBD2 | TRBV7-3 | CASSPRLAGQREQFF | TGTGCCAGCAGCCCTCGACTAGCGGGCCAACGGGAGCAGTTCTTC
TRBJ2-7 | - | - | TRBV27 | CASSPRVDHYEQYF | TGTGCCAGCAGTCCAAGGGTAGACCACTACGAGCAGTACTTC
TRBJ1-2 | - | - | TRBV12-3/TRBV12-4 | CASSLRRDRGYTF | TGTGCCAGCAGTTTACGACGGGATCGGGGCTACACCTTC
TRBJ2-5 | few | - | TRBV12-3/TRBV12-4 | CASSEGRETQYF | TGTGCCAGCAGTGAGGGGAGAGAGACCCAGTACTTC
TRBJ2-3 | - | - | TRBV7-2 | CASSLTPIVVVGTDTQYF | TGTGCCAGCAGCTTAACCCCTATTGTAGTAGTGGGTACAGATACGCAGTATTTT
TRBJ2-4 | once | - | TRBV7-9 | CASSPSTLRFPKNIQYF | TGTGCCAGCAGCCCCTCGACCCTTCGATTCCCCAAAAACATTCAGTACTTC
TRBJ2-1 | - | TRBD2 | TRBV20-1 | CSAMGGGEQFF | TGCAGTGCTATGGGCGGGGGTGAGCAGTTCTTC